This is a list of T cell receptor beta chains from one sample in a study of shared clonotypes between healthy human individuals. Some clones are missing from TCRdb's copy, which holds only in-frame ones; the method was immunoSEQ multiplex PCR. This sample has 950,000 to 1,100,000 clones; more than 65% occur once, and the top ten carry about 1.5%. Sample: memory CD4+ T cells sorted from blood. These receptors all come from a man aged 18-30 years in good health. Both conserved end residues are trimmed from each CDR3. Each record gives: V gene, J gene, CDR3 protein.

TRBV6-6,TRBJ1-6,ASSYSRVAYNSPLH
TRBV18,TRBJ2-5,ASSPLQGARETQY
TRBV18,TRBJ1-2,ASSPGREKNGYT
TRBV5-1,TRBJ2-5,ASSITGLPETQY
TRBV6-1,TRBJ1-5,ASSEVRGYQPQH
TRBV7-7,TRBJ1-3,ASSLTAGSGNTIY
TRBV7-2,TRBJ1-2,ASSLGPANYGYT
TRBV2,TRBJ2-5,ASGRQEETQY
TRBV2,TRBJ1-2,ASSEEYRVGYT
TRBV5-5,TRBJ2-7,ASSSSGTAIYEQY
TRBV4-3,TRBJ2-6,ASSQALARGSSGANVLT
TRBV4-1,TRBJ1-4,ASSQVRARGREKLF
TRBV25-1,TRBJ1-3,ASSVGSGNTIY
TRBV6-6,TRBJ2-7,ATGVSYEQY
TRBV5-6,TRBJ2-1,ASSLGPRDRARQEQF
TRBV6-5,TRBJ2-7,ASSYSPGDHTYEQY
TRBV19,TRBJ1-3,ASSISTGKGNTIY
TRBV14,TRBJ1-6,ASSRWTGENSPLH
TRBV6-1,TRBJ1-2,ASSAAETRPGAGYGYT
TRBV7-2,TRBJ2-1,ASSSDRGSGNRRF
TRBV21-1,TRBJ2-7,ASRRFSYEQY
TRBV28,TRBJ1-2,ASSSGTGAGYT
TRBV19,TRBJ2-5,ASSIGGGQSQETQY
TRBV7-2,TRBJ1-2,ASSLVVRVNYGYT
TRBV7-9,TRBJ1-6,ASSSQMGSPLH
TRBV7-2,TRBJ2-1,ASGRGTTEQF
TRBV5-4,TRBJ2-5,ASSLAGTSGGAEETQY
TRBV28,TRBJ1-3,ASSTVGHSGNTIY
TRBV6-5,TRBJ2-7,ASSRGPSSYEQY
TRBV6-5,TRBJ1-2,ASRPPGGVYGYT
TRBV11-1,TRBJ1-1,ASSLGQGANTEAF
TRBV9,TRBJ1-3,ASKSGVGTGNTIY
TRBV6-4,TRBJ1-2,ASRPDRSTNYGYT
TRBV7-9,TRBJ2-1,ASSPAGSHYNEQF
TRBV19,TRBJ1-5,ASSKVGNQPQH
TRBV5-1,TRBJ1-4,ASSLAGQGYEKLF
TRBV7-2,TRBJ2-5,ASSFVGAPQETQY
TRBV11-2,TRBJ1-6,ASSLVRSPLH
TRBV7-2,TRBJ2-7,ASVKTGTQTYEQY
TRBV19,TRBJ1-3,ASSVTGTGGNTIY
TRBV4-3,TRBJ1-3,ASSPEVGNTIY
TRBV10-2,TRBJ2-7,ASKTTAHEQY
TRBV5-4,TRBJ2-2,ASSGTSGRSVGELF
TRBV28,TRBJ1-1,ASSLTSEAF
TRBV19,TRBJ1-6,ASSRQGDLYNSPLH
TRBV18,TRBJ1-4,ASFGWGEDEKLF
TRBV6-6,TRBJ1-1,ASSGGAGGTEAF
TRBV5-6,TRBJ1-2,ASSPTGKEGYT
TRBV7-9,TRBJ2-3,ASSLDRGKGTDTQY
TRBV5-1,TRBJ1-1,ASSLWAEKLNTEAF
TRBV28,TRBJ2-4,ASRPTGTKNIQY
TRBV4-1,TRBJ2-7,ASSQGIRDRGKY
TRBV5-4,TRBJ1-2,ASSRGLNYGYT
TRBV2,TRBJ1-3,ASTPEAGNTIY
TRBV25-1,TRBJ2-3,ASSIGAGIRGDTQY
TRBV5-1,TRBJ2-3,ASSLSGGADTQY
TRBV6-6,TRBJ2-7,ASSYSRVYEQY
TRBV30,TRBJ2-2,AWTPMTGELF